These 14 T cell receptor delta chains share one sample of origin, sequenced in a study of fetal and pediatric gammadelta thymocytes. TCRdb ran CATT on the reads. The sample holds roughly 1,500 delta-chain clones, about 15% seen once. Source material: Vgamma9Vdelta2 gamma-delta T cells from the thymus. Indicated subset: sorted CD3+gammadeltaTCR+Vgamma9+Vdelta2+ thymocytes. The receptors here all came from a child who underwent cardiac surgery and was recorded as healthy.

This clone rates as large (0.1 to 1%). The J gene is TRDJ1, the V gene TRDV2; 8 bases are a match to TRDD3. V was pared by 0 bases and J by 3 bases, with 5 bases of the junction left unmatched. This CDR3 has 15 residues. Per germline, CDR1 GEAIGNYY and CDR2 EKD. The CDR3 reads CACDTGIRAPDKLIF. The CDR3 nucleotides read TGTGCCTGTGACACCGGGATACGGGCTCCCGATAAACTCATCTTT.

The V call is TRDV2, the J call TRDJ1, with TRDD3 identical over 11 bases. TCRdb supplies no J gene; here it was assigned by aligning the nucleotide sequence to germline. V lost 2 bases and J lost 4; bases outside the gene matches: 8. This CDR3 region has 16 residues. CDR1 is GEAIGNYY and CDR2 is EKD in the germline V gene. CDR3 sequence (DNA): TGTGCCTGTGACAGGGCCCCTGGGGGATACCACGATAAACTCATCTTT. Translation gives CACDRAPGGYHDKLIF.

This clone was counted a few times. The chain joins TRDV2 to TRDJ1, with D perhaps TRDD3 (6 bases). TCRdb leaves out the J gene; it was filled in here by matching the DNA to germline. V was pared by 1 base and J by 3 bases, with 29 bases between. CDR3 length equals 20 residues. The germline CDR1 and CDR2 sequences are GEAIGNYY and EKD. CDR3 residues: CACDTGERGLGFGDPDKLIF. CDR3 DNA sequence: TGTGCCTGTGACACGGGAGAAAGAGGACTGGGATTCGGTGACCCCGATAAACTCATCTTT.

About this clone: This may arise from a read error, as a much more abundant clone is one base away. The J gene has no call, while the V gene is TRDV2; TRDD3, the table's D call, lacks a check against the DNA. CDR1 is GEAIGNYY, CDR2 EKD, per germline. The CDR3 loop spans 16 amino acids. This chain's CDR3 is CACDTGWVSNTDKRIF. As DNA, the CDR3 is TGTGCCTGTGACACCGGCTGGGTATCCAACACCGATAAACGCATCTTT.

For this clone: A much larger clone differs by one base, so this may be a read error. The rearrangement joins TRDV2 to TRDJ1, with TRDD3 matching over 13 bases. TCRdb gives no J gene; it was assigned here by matching the DNA to germline. The CDR3 totals 22 residues. CDR1 and CDR2 from the germline V gene are GEAIGNYY and EKD. V was clipped by 1 base and J by 0 bases; unmatched bases: 19. This chain's CDR3 is CACDTKGPIYWGIRGYTDKLIF. The CDR3 DNA reads TGTGCCTGTGACACTAAAGGGCCCATATACTGGGGGATACGAGGGTACACCGATAAACTCATCTTT.

The table lists this clone with a few counts. The genes are TRDV2 and TRDJ1, with 9 bases identical to TRDD3. Matching the DNA to germline supplied the J gene, which TCRdb does not give. The CDR3 extends over 19 amino acids. The germline CDR1 and CDR2 sequences are GEAIGNYY and EKD. Trimming removed 1 base from V and 0 bases from J; junction bases left unmatched: 14. This chain's CDR3 is CACDTGELATGGHTDKLIF. CDR3 sequence (DNA): TGTGCCTGTGACACAGGAGAATTGGCTACTGGGGGACACACCGATAAACTCATCTTT.

This clone is medium-sized. The chain couples TRDV2 to TRDJ1, with 8 nucleotides matching TRDD3. Germline V CDR1 and CDR2: GEAIGNYY, EKD. Germline trimming cut 0 bases from V and 4 bases from J; bases unmatched to any gene: 6. The CDR3 contains 15 residues. The CDR3 is CACDTVGDRNDKLIF. Here the CDR3 DNA reads TGTGCCTGTGACACCGTGGGGGATCGGAACGATAAACTCATCTTT.

The gene calls are TRDV2 and TRDJ1; no reliable D call. TCRdb carries no J gene annotation; the J gene was assigned here by matching the DNA with germline. V lost 3 bases, J lost 4 bases, and 11 bases lay in between. The CDR3 loop spans 13 amino acids. CDR1 is GEAIGNYY, CDR2 EKD, per germline. CDR3 sequence: CACDARAVDKLIF. CDR3 in DNA: TGTGCCTGTGACGCCCGGGCCGTCGATAAACTCATCTTT.

The chain employs TRDV2 and TRDJ1; 12 positions match TRDD3. Trimming cost V 0 bases and J 3 bases; bases outside gene matches: 10. Looked up from germline, CDR1 is GEAIGNYY and CDR2 is EKD. The CDR3 is made up of 18 amino acids. CDR3 amino acids: CACDTRFLLGDTSDKLIF. Here the CDR3 DNA reads TGTGCCTGTGACACCCGATTTTTACTGGGGGATACTTCCGATAAACTCATCTTT.

A remark on this clone: A much larger clone lies a single base off, so this may be a read error. The chain is built from TRDV2 and TRDJ3; the D gene is possibly TRDD3 (5 bases). The J gene is absent in TCRdb and was assigned here via DNA matching to germline. The germline V and J ends were trimmed by 3 bases and 1 base, with 15 bases remaining between them. The CDR3 consists of 18 residues. Germline assignment: CDR1 GEAIGNYY and CDR2 EKD. CDR3 bases: TGTGCCTGTGACGCGGTGGGGACGAGATCCTGGGACACCCGACAGATGTTTTTC. It specifies CACDAVGTRSWDTRQMFF.

This clone rates as medium-sized. The genes are TRDV2 and TRDJ1, with TRDD3 as a possible D gene (6 bases). The CDR3 extends over 13 amino acids. The germline V and J ends were trimmed by 5 bases and 9 bases, with 18 bases remaining between them. Per germline, CDR1 GEAIGNYY and CDR2 EKD. The CDR3 nucleotides read TGTGCCTGTGTCCACCCTTCGGGGGACGAACTCATCTTT. Translation: CACVHPSGDELIF.

By share, this clone ranks as medium-sized. This chain connects TRDV2 to TRDJ1, with unresolved D. The CDR3 consists of 15 residues. Germline V lookup: CDR1 GEAIGNYY, CDR2 EKD. Trimming shortened V by 0 bases and J by 3 bases, and 13 bases separated the two germline ends. CDR3 DNA: TGTGCCTGTGACACCGTGGGTGGGAACCCCGATAAACTCATCTTT. It is translated as CACDTVGGNPDKLIF.

This clone has more than one count but fewer than ten. A much bigger clone sits one base away, suggesting this may be a read error. The same CDR3 also results from other DNA sequences found in this sample. This chain connects TRDV2 to TRDJ1; TRDD3 matches 9 bases. Germline assignment: CDR1 GEAIGNYY and CDR2 EKD. V lost 0 bases and J lost 3; bases outside the gene matches: 7. The CDR3 runs to 16 residues. This CDR3 reads CACDTGWGILADKLIF. As DNA, the CDR3 is TGTGCCTGTGACACCGGCTGGGGGATTCTAGCCGATAAACTCATCTTT.

This clone is large. The chain links TRDV2 to TRDJ1; 8 bases line up with TRDD2. J gave up 0 bases and V 3 bases, and 23 bases lay outside the gene matches. The CDR3 covers 21 residues. Germline CDR1 GEAIGNYY, CDR2 EKD. The CDR3 nucleotides read TGTGCCTGTGACGCTAAGAAGGCCTTCCTAATCGGGGCCATGTACACCGATAAACTCATCTTT. Translated, it gives CACDAKKAFLIGAMYTDKLIF.